The 14 T cell receptor beta chains below all came from one sample that was sequenced in a study of beta chain features in type 1 diabetes. These receptors are not linked to any known antigen. Study-level findings and limits: TCRB CDR3s were moderately but significantly shorter in Type 1 diabetes patients in all four CD4+ subsets.

Isolated RNA was reverse transcribed in full, so expressed TCRB transcripts were sequenced. This table comes from immunoSEQ multiplex PCR, and its TCRdb copy is limited to in-frame clones, with some not included. The table has hundreds of thousands of clones, around 16% seen once. Source material: naive CD4+ T cells from blood. The source is a man between 18 and 29 years old with type 1 diabetes.

V gene TRBV25-1 combines with J gene TRBJ2-5; D unclear. The CDR3 sequence is 14 residues long. The ends were cut back, 2 bases at V and 2 bases at J, with 9 bases in the middle. The germline gives CDR1 MGHDK, CDR2 SYGVNS. CDR3 protein: CASSERHVQETQYF. CDR3 sequence (DNA): TGTGCCAGCAGTGAAAGACACGTACAAGAGACCCAGTACTTC.

There are a few counts of this clone. This rearrangement joins TRBV29-1 to TRBJ2-5, with D uncertain. The end of the DNA aligns better with TRBJ2-7, so the J call may be wrong. From germline, CDR1 is SQVTM and CDR2 ANQGSEA. The CDR3 sequence is 12 residues long. The CDR3 protein is CSVTHSSYEQYF. The CDR3, as DNA: TGCAGCGTCACACATAGCTCCTACGAGCAGTACTTC.

For the CDR3, the DNA is TGTGCCAGAAGCCACAGGGTCCCCGGGGCCAACGTCCTGACTTTC. Translated, it gives CARSHRVPGANVLTF. This chain links TRBV5-3 with TRBJ2-6; TRBD1 is a possible D gene (6 bases). TRBV5-3 counts as an open reading frame of uncertain function. This CDR3 is 15 amino acids long. The V end was cut by 4 bases, the J end by 4 bases, with 12 bases between.

The CDR3 is CASSFDGTGAYEQYF. CDR3 DNA: TGTGCCAGCAGTTTCGACGGGACAGGGGCCTACGAGCAGTACTTC. The J gene is TRBJ2-7, the V gene TRBV6-5; 10 nucleotides align to TRBD1. The germline V gene has CDR1 MNHEY and CDR2 SVGAGI. The CDR3 runs 15 residues. V dropped 4 bases and J dropped 2; count of bases not matched to a gene: 5.

The chain combines TRBV11-2 with TRBJ2-7; TRBD1 might be the D (5 bases). Trimming took 1 base from V and 1 from J, leaving 8 bases between them. This CDR3 is 14 amino acids long. From germline, CDR1 is SGHAT and CDR2 FQNNGV. The CDR3 DNA reads as TGTGCCAGCAGCTTAGCCAGGGAATCCTACGAGCAGTACTTC. Its protein is CASSLARESYEQYF. The variable domain in full, completed from reference TRBV11-2 and TRBJ2-7, reads EAGVAQSPRYKIIEKRQSVAFWCNPISGHATLYWYQQILGQGPKLLIQFQNNGVVDDSQLPKDRFSAERLKGVDSTLKIQPAKLEDSAVYLCASSLARESYEQYFGPGTRLTVT.

This clone was recorded a few times. This chain connects TRBV27 to TRBJ2-3; TRBD2 matches 9 bases. Unmatched junction bases numbered 4, after V lost 6 bases and J lost 6 bases. From germline, CDR1 is MNHEY and CDR2 SMNVEV (reference sequence). The CDR3 loop spans 13 amino acids. This chain's CDR3 is CASRPSGADTQYF. The CDR3 DNA reads TGTGCCAGCAGACCTAGCGGGGCCGATACGCAGTATTTT.

The rearrangement joins TRBV5-4 to TRBJ2-2; 11 bases agree with TRBD2. The CDR3 has 15 residues. V shed 0 bases and J 6 bases; nucleotides not matched to a gene: 1. The germline V gene encodes CDR1 SGHNT and CDR2 YYREEE (reference sequence). The CDR3 loop reads CASSLVAGGAGELFF. Here the CDR3 DNA reads TGTGCCAGCAGCTTGGTAGCGGGAGGGGCCGGGGAGCTGTTTTTT.

This chain links TRBV7-8 with TRBJ2-7; 8 nucleotides line up with TRBD1. Trimming cost V 4 bases and J 3 bases; bases outside gene matches: 8. Germline V gene data show CDR1 as SGHVS and CDR2 as FQNEAQ. This CDR3 has 15 residues. For the CDR3, the DNA is TGTGCCAGCAGCTCGACAGGGGTGCGATTCTACGAGCAGTACTTC. Protein: CASSSTGVRFYEQYF.

The gene calls are TRBV6-5 and TRBJ1-2, with a weak D call TRBD1 (6 bases). The CDR3 consists of 15 residues. V was pared by 0 bases and J by 2 bases, with 10 bases between. Germline loops: CDR1 MNHEY, CDR2 SVGAGI. CDR3 residues: CASSYSRQDNYGYTF. Here the CDR3 DNA reads TGTGCCAGCAGTTACTCCCGACAGGACAACTATGGCTACACCTTC.

In nucleotides, the CDR3 is TGTGCCAGCAGCACCGGACAGGGGGGCTACGAGCAGTACTTC. It yields the protein CASSTGQGGYEQYF. The J gene is TRBJ2-7, the V gene TRBV9; the match to TRBD1 covers 10 bases. The V segment lost 4 bases and the J segment 3 bases; nucleotides outside the gene matches: 4. Germline values: CDR1 SGDLS, CDR2 YYNGEE. The CDR3 contains 14 residues.

The CDR3 DNA sequence: TGCAGCGTTATTGACAGGCTCGGGGGCTACACCTTC. Protein: CSVIDRLGGYTF. V usage is TRBV29-1 and J usage is TRBJ1-2; the D gene is possibly TRBD1 (6 bases). The CDR3 extends over 12 amino acids. V shed 5 bases and J shed 8 bases, with 15 bases lying between them. Germline loops: CDR1 SQVTM, CDR2 ANQGSEA.

This clone has just a few counts. The V and J genes are TRBV6-4 and TRBJ1-1; 9 positions match TRBD1. CDR1 and CDR2 (germline): MRHNA, SNTAGT. Trimming took 6 bases from V and 0 from J; bases not matched to a gene: 5. The CDR3 runs 15 residues. Written as DNA, the CDR3 is TGTGCCAGCAGGCCCGGGACAGGGATGAACACTGAAGCTTTCTTT. It specifies CASRPGTGMNTEAFF.

This clone was found a few times. This chain joins TRBV30 and TRBJ1-2; unclear D gene. V was cut by 3 bases and J by 4 bases, with 18 bases left in between. CDR1 is GTSNPN, CDR2 SVGIG, per germline (reference sequence). This CDR3 spans 15 amino acids. The CDR3 sequence is CAWSRTTSVTYGYTF. CDR3 nucleotide sequence: TGTGCCTGGAGCCGAACTACATCGGTTACCTATGGCTACACCTTC.

The rearrangement links TRBV9 to TRBJ2-1; 8 nucleotides agree with TRBD2. The CDR3 is 15 amino acids. Trimming removed 3 bases from V and 7 bases from J; junction bases left unmatched: 9. CDR1 is SGDLS and CDR2 is YYNGEE in the germline V gene. CDR3 in amino acids: CASSETSGPWNEQFF. In DNA form, the CDR3 reads TGTGCCAGCAGCGAAACTAGCGGACCCTGGAATGAGCAGTTCTTC.